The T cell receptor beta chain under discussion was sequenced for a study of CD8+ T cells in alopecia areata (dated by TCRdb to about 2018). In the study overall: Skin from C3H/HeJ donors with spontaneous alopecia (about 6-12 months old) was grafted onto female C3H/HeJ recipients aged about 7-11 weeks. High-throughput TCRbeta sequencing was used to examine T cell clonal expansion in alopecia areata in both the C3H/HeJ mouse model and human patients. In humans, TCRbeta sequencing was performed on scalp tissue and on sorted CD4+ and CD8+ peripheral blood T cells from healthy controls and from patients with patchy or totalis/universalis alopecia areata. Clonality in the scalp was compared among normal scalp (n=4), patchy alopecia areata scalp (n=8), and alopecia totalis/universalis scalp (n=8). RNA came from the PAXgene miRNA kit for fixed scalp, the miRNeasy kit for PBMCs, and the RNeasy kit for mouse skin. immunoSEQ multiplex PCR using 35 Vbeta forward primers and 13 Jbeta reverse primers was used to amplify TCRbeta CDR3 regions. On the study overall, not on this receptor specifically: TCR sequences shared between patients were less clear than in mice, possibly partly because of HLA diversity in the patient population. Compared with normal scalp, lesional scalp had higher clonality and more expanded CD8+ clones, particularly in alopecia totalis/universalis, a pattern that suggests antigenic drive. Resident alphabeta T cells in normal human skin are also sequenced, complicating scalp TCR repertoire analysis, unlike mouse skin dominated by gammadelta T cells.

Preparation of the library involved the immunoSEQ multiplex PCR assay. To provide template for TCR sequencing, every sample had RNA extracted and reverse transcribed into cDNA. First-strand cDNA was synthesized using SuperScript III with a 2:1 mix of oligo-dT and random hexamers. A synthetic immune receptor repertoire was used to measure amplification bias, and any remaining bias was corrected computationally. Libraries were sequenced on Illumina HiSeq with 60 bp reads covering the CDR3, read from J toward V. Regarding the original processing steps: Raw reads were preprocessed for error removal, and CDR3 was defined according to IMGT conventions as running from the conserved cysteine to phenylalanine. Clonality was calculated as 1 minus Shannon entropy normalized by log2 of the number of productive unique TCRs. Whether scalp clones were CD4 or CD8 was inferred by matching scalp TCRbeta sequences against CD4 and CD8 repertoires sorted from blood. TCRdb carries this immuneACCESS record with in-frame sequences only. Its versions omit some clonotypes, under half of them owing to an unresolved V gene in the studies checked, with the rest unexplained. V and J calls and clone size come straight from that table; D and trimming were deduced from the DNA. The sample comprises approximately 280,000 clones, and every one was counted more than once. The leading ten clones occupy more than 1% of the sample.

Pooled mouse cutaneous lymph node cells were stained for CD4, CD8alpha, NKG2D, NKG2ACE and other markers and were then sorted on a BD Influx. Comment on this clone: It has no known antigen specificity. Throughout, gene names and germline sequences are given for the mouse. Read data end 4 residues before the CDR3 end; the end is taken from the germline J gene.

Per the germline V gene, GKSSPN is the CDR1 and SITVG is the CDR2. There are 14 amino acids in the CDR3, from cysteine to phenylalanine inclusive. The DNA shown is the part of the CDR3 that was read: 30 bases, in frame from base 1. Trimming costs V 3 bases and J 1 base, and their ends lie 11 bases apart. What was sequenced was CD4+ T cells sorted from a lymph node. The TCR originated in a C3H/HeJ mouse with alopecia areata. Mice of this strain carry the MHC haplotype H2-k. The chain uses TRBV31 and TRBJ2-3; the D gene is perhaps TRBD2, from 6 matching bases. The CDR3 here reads CAWRWGSGAETLYF. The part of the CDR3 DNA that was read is TGTGCCTGGAGGTGGGGGTCTGGTGCAGAA. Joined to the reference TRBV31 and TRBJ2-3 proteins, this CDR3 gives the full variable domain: AQTIHQWPVAEIKAVGSPLSLGCTIKGKSSPNLYWYWQATGGTLQQLFYSITVGQVESVVQLNLSASRPKDDQFILSTEKLLLSHSGFYLCAWRWGSGAETLYFGSGTRLTVL.